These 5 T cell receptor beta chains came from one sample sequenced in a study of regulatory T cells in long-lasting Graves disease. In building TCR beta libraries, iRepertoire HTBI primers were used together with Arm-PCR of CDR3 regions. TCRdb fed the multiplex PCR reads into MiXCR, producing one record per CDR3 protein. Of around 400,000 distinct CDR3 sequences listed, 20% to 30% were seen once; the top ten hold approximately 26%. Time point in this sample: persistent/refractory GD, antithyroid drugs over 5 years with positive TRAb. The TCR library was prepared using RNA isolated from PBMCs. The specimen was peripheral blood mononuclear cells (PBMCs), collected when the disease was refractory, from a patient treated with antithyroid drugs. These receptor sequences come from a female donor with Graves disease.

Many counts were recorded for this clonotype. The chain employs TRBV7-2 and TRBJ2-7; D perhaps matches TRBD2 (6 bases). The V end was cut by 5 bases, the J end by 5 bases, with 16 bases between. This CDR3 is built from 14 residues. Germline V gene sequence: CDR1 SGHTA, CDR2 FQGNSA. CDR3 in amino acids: CASSPYGSRDEQYF. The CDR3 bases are TGTGCCAGCAGCCCATACGGGAGTAGGGACGAGCAGTACTTC.

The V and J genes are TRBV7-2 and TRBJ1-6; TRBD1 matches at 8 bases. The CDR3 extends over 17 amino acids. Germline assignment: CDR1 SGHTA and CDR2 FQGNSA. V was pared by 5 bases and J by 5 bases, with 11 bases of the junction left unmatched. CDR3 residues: CASSPWTGTIHNSPLHF. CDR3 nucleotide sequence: TGTGCCAGCAGCCCTTGGACAGGGACAATACATAATTCACCCCTCCACTTT.

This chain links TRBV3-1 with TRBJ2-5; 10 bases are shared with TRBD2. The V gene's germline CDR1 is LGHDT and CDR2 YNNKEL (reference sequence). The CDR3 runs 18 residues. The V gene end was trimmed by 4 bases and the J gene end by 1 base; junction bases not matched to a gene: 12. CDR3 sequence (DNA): TGTGCCAGCAGCCGGGGACTAGCGCGAGGGGGATCCCAAGAGACCCAGTACTTC. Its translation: CASSRGLARGGSQETQYF.

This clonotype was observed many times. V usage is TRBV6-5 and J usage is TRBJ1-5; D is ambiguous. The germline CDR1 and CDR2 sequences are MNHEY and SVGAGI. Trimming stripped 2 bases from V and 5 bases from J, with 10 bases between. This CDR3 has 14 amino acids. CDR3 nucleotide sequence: TGTGCCAGCAGTTACAGGGTGTCGCATCAGCCCCAGCATTTT. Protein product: CASSYRVSHQPQHF.

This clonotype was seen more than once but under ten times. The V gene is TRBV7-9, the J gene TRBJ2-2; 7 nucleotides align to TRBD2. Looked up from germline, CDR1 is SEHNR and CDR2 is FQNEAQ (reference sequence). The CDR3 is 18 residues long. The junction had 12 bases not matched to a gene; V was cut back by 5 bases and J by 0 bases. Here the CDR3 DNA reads TGTGCCAGCAGCATCCGGGACTACCCTGAGGCGAACACCGGGGAGCTGTTTTTT. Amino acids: CASSIRDYPEANTGELFF.